The 32 T cell receptor beta chains listed next were all sequenced from one sample in a study of blood T cell repertoires in COVID-19. The method was immunoSEQ multiplex PCR; TCRdb's version includes in-frame clones alone and lacks a portion of them. The table records about 110,000 clones, 70% to 90% of them present only once. Sequences were obtained from peripheral blood. Every receptor here comes from a man between 35 and 55 years old with active or convalescent COVID-19.

The chain is built from TRBV21-1 and TRBJ2-3; the table's D call, TRBD2, has no DNA check behind it. TRBV21-1 is described as a pseudogene. This CDR3 is built from 17 residues. The CDR3 nucleotides are TGTGCCAGCAGCCCGCCGGGACTGCTAGCGGGATCCGGTACGCAGTATTTT. Its translation: CASSPPGLLAGSGTQYF.

This sequence joins TRBV7-3 and TRBJ2-1; 7 nucleotides align to TRBD2. Germline-derived CDR1 and CDR2 are SGHTA and FQGTGA. J gave up 7 bases and V 5 bases, and 17 bases lay outside the gene matches. The CDR3 runs 17 residues. The chain's CDR3 is CASSPRGNGLGSNEQFF. CDR3 bases: TGTGCCAGCAGCCCCCGGGGGAATGGACTAGGTTCAAATGAGCAGTTCTTC.

This chain joins TRBV6-1 and TRBJ2-2; TRBD1 matches at 7 bases. After removal of 4 bases from V and 2 bases from J, the junction contained 10 bases not matched to a gene. Germline CDR1 and CDR2: MNHNS and SASEGT. This CDR3 spans 17 amino acids. As DNA, the CDR3 is TGTGCCAGCAGTGCCCGTATCGACAGGGCAAACACCGGGGAGCTGTTTTTT. Translated: CASSARIDRANTGELFF.

This clone turned up a few times. The chain recombines TRBV6-5 with TRBJ2-1; 7 bases are a match to TRBD2. Looked up from germline, CDR1 is MNHEY and CDR2 is SVGAGI. The trim removed 5 bases at V and 6 bases at J, leaving 7 bases unmatched. The CDR3 covers 14 residues. The DNA of the CDR3 is TGTGCCAGCAGTCCTCGGACTAGGGGCAATGAGCAGTTCTTC. Protein product: CASSPRTRGNEQFF.

V gene TRBV30 combines with J gene TRBJ1-5; tentatively, D is TRBD1 (6 bases). Germline loops: CDR1 GTSNPN, CDR2 SVGIG (reference sequence). The CDR3 contains 13 residues. The V gene lost 5 bases and the J gene lost 5 bases, with 13 bases spanning the gap. This CDR3 is CAWSDSQHQPQHF. In DNA form, the CDR3 reads TGTGCCTGGTCGGACAGCCAGCATCAGCCCCAGCATTTT.

The chain combines TRBV7-3 with TRBJ1-2; no firm D call. The CDR3 has 13 residues. Trimming shortened V by 2 bases and J by 8 bases, and 12 bases separated the two germline ends. CDR1 is SGHTA and CDR2 is FQGTGA in the germline V gene. This CDR3 reads CASSLGGPGGYTF. The DNA for the CDR3 is TGTGCCAGCAGCTTAGGTGGGCCTGGGGGCTACACCTTC. Full variable domain (rest looked up from reference TRBV7-3 and TRBJ1-2): GAGVSQTPSNKVTEKGKYVELRCDPISGHTALYWYRQSLGQGPEFLIYFQGTGAADDSGLPNDRFFAVRPEGSVSTLKIQRTERGDSAVYLCASSLGGPGGYTFGSGTRLTVV.

This rearrangement joins TRBV6-5 to TRBJ2-7, with 8 positions matching TRBD1. Losses at the gene ends were 4 bases for V and 2 bases for J; bases not matched to a gene: 7. Per the germline V gene, CDR1 is MNHEY and CDR2 is SVGAGI. This CDR3 has 15 amino acids. The CDR3 is CASSSPGQGTYEQYF. CDR3 coding DNA: TGTGCCAGCAGTTCTCCTGGACAGGGAACCTACGAGCAGTACTTC.

The chain combines TRBV29-1 with TRBJ2-7; D uncertain. Trimming took 2 bases from V and 2 from J, leaving 10 bases between them. CDR1 is SQVTM and CDR2 is ANQGSEA in the germline V gene. The CDR3 runs to 13 residues. The CDR3 nucleotides read TGCAGCGTTGAAAATGGGCCAACCTACGAGCAGTACTTC. Its translation: CSVENGPTYEQYF.

This clone was seen only a few times. The genes are TRBV5-1 and TRBJ1-6, with D hard to call. V gave up 1 base and J gave up 7 bases, with 15 bases separating them. From germline, CDR1 is SGHRS and CDR2 YFSETQ. There are 16 residues in the CDR3. In DNA form, the CDR3 reads TGCGCCAGCAGCTTGTGGACTTCTATGGGGAATTCACCCCTCCACTTT. It codes for CASSLWTSMGNSPLHF. The variable domain in full, with the rest retrieved from reference TRBV5-1 and TRBJ1-6, is KAGVTQTPRYLIKTRGQQVTLSCSPISGHRSVSWYQQTPGQGLQFLFEYFSETQRNKGNFPGRFSGRQFSNSRSEMNVSTLELGDSALYLCASSLWTSMGNSPLHFGNGTRLTVT.

The CDR3 region is CATQGPSTEAFF. The CDR3 nucleotides are TGTGCCACCCAGGGGCCGAGCACTGAAGCTTTCTTT. The rearrangement uses TRBV27 and TRBJ1-1; TRBD1 might be the D (6 bases). The CDR3 length is 12 residues. CDR1 MNHEY and CDR2 SMNVEV come from the germline V gene (reference sequence). Trimming left V 10 bases short and J 4 bases short, with 13 bases between.

Turning to this clone: This sample includes further DNA sequences coding for the same CDR3. J is TRBJ1-1 and V is TRBV9; 9 nucleotides line up with TRBD1. The germline V gene has CDR1 SGDLS and CDR2 YYNGEE. Trimming at V came to 0 bases and at J to 2 bases, leaving 2 bases not matched to a gene. CDR3 length: 15 residues. CDR3 sequence (DNA): TGTGCCAGCAGCGTAGGGGGACAGGGAAACACTGAAGCTTTCTTT. Translating gives CASSVGGQGNTEAFF.

V usage is TRBV6-5 and J usage is TRBJ1-2; a possible D gene is TRBD1 (5 bases). Trimming pared 2 bases from V and 4 bases from J, leaving 8 bases between. Germline CDR1 and CDR2: MNHEY and SVGAGI. The CDR3 runs 13 residues. The CDR3 DNA reads TGTGCCAGCAGTTACAGGAGGGGCTATGGCTACACCTTC. Encoded protein: CASSYRRGYGYTF.

This clone was seen once. This rearrangement joins TRBV28 to TRBJ1-1; possibly TRBD1 for D (6 bases). The ends were cut back, 6 bases at V and 10 bases at J, with 21 bases in the middle. This CDR3 has 14 residues. CDR1 and CDR2 (germline): MDHEN, SYDVKM. The CDR3 DNA reads as TGTGCCAGCAGACCCCAAATGGGGGGGCAGAGAGCTTTCTTT. Protein product: CASRPQMGGQRAFF.

The chain uses TRBV30 and TRBJ1-1; D perhaps matches TRBD1 (6 bases). Trimming pared 4 bases from V and 1 base from J, leaving 13 bases between. The germline gives CDR1 GTSNPN, CDR2 SVGIG (reference sequence). The CDR3 contains 14 residues. CDR3 sequence reads: CAWKPDRKNTEAFF. The CDR3 nucleotides are TGTGCCTGGAAACCGGACAGAAAGAACACTGAAGCTTTCTTT.

In its sample, this clone was seen once. The genes are TRBV5-5 and TRBJ2-2, with a possible D match to TRBD1 (6 bases). From germline, CDR1 is SGHKS and CDR2 YYEKEE (reference sequence). V lost 4 bases to trimming and J lost 5 bases, with 15 bases between them. This CDR3 spans 15 amino acids. The DNA of the CDR3 is TGTGCCAGCAGCGTCCCACAGGGCCGGACCGGGGAGCTGTTTTTT. This codes for CASSVPQGRTGELFF.

The rearrangement uses TRBV5-1 and TRBJ1-4, with 8 bases identical to TRBD1. J lost 7 bases, V lost 0 bases, and 5 bases had no gene match. This CDR3 has 15 residues. CDR1 and CDR2 (germline): SGHRS, YFSETQ. CDR3 DNA sequence: TGCGCCAGCAGCTTGGATGAGACAGGGGCTGAAAAACTGTTTTTT. Translating it yields CASSLDETGAEKLFF.

V and J are TRBV14 and TRBJ2-5, with a weak D call TRBD2 (6 bases). The CDR3 is 13 residues long. The V end was cut by 4 bases, the J end by 6 bases, with 12 bases between. Germline values: CDR1 SGHDN, CDR2 FVKESK. The CDR3 spells CASSRTGGKTQYF. The CDR3 DNA reads as TGTGCCAGCAGCCGCACTGGGGGGAAGACCCAGTACTTC.

The chain recombines TRBV30 with TRBJ1-5, with D maybe TRBD1 (5 bases). Germline values: CDR1 GTSNPN, CDR2 SVGIG (reference sequence). Deletions cut 5 bases from V and 2 bases from J, with 13 bases between. The CDR3 contains 14 residues. The CDR3 protein is CAWSPGEGNQPQHF. The CDR3 nucleotides read TGTGCCTGGTCACCGGGGGAGGGCAATCAGCCCCAGCATTTT.

V usage is TRBV4-3 and J usage is TRBJ2-7, with a possible D match to TRBD1 (6 bases). CDR1 LGHNA and CDR2 YSLEER come from the germline V gene. The CDR3 is 13 residues long. V was pared by 3 bases and J by 5 bases, with 11 bases between. CDR3 protein: CASSQTGRDEQYF. CDR3 nucleotide sequence: TGCGCCAGCAGCCAGACAGGCCGGGACGAGCAGTACTTC.

The rearrangement links TRBV11-2 to TRBJ2-7; no clear D gene. The V end was cut by 2 bases, the J end by 2 bases, with 10 bases between. The CDR3 totals 14 residues. Per germline, CDR1 SGHAT and CDR2 FQNNGV. The CDR3: CASSLLGQPYEQYF. In DNA form, the CDR3 reads TGTGCCAGCAGCTTATTGGGCCAACCCTACGAGCAGTACTTC.

This chain joins TRBV9 and TRBJ1-3; 8 positions agree with TRBD1. J lost 0 bases, V lost 3 bases, and 5 bases had no gene match. Germline V CDR1 and CDR2: SGDLS, YYNGEE. There are 16 residues in the CDR3. The CDR3 nucleotides are TGTGCCAGCAGCGGCCAAACAGGGGGCTCTGGAAACACCATATATTTT. Its protein is CASSGQTGGSGNTIYF.

The chain is built from TRBV6-5 and TRBJ1-2; TRBD1 might be the D (5 bases). Germline V gene sequence: CDR1 MNHEY, CDR2 SVGAGI. Deletions cut 5 bases from V and 7 bases from J, with 8 bases between. The CDR3 totals 11 residues. CDR3 in amino acids: CASSQGGGYTF. The CDR3 nucleotides read TGTGCCAGCAGTCAGGGCGGTGGCTACACCTTC.

The DNA for the CDR3 is TGTGCCAGCAGTTTAGGGGGATTCACTGAAGCTTTCTTT. Encoded protein: CASSLGGFTEAFF. The rearrangement joins TRBV6-5 to TRBJ1-1, with a weak D call TRBD1 (6 bases). V lost 4 bases to trimming and J lost 4 bases, with 10 bases between them. In germline, CDR1 is MNHEY, CDR2 SVGAGI. This CDR3 has 13 amino acids.

This clone was observed a handful of times. This chain joins TRBV5-1 and TRBJ1-2; D is ambiguous. Germline V CDR1 and CDR2: SGHRS, YFSETQ. V lost 4 bases and J 7 bases, leaving 14 bases between the germline ends. The CDR3 runs to 13 residues. The CDR3 protein is CASSLNGLSGYTF. CDR3 DNA: TGCGCCAGCAGCCTAAATGGGCTGAGTGGCTACACCTTC.

Here the CDR3 reads CASSWGGNTEAFF. The CDR3 DNA sequence: TGTGCCAGCAGTTGGGGGGGGAACACTGAAGCTTTCTTT. The V gene is TRBV27, the J gene TRBJ1-1, with D perhaps TRBD1 (5 bases). This CDR3 has 13 amino acids. Germline CDR1 and CDR2: MNHEY and SMNVEV (reference sequence). The V gene lost 4 bases and the J gene lost 1 base, with 7 bases spanning the gap.

The chain combines TRBV6-5 with TRBJ1-2; 9 positions match TRBD1. J gave up 6 bases and V 7 bases, and 6 bases lay outside the gene matches. The CDR3 is 13 residues long. Germline V lookup: CDR1 MNHEY, CDR2 SVGAGI. The CDR3 region has the DNA TGTGCCAGCACGGACAGGGGAGGTGATGGCTACACCTTC. Protein product: CASTDRGGDGYTF.

This clone was observed a handful of times. The J gene is TRBJ2-1, the V gene TRBV5-1, with D tentatively TRBD2 (5 bases). The V end was cut by 0 bases, the J end by 3 bases, with 13 bases between. CDR1 is SGHRS, CDR2 YFSETQ, per germline. This CDR3 spans 16 amino acids. The CDR3 DNA sequence: TGCGCCAGCAGCTTGGAGGGCGGAGGCCTCTACAATGAGCAGTTCTTC. This encodes CASSLEGGGLYNEQFF.

V is TRBV19 and J is TRBJ2-7, with 11 positions matching TRBD1. The CDR3 has 16 residues. CDR1 and CDR2 (germline): LNHDA, SQIVND (reference sequence). The ends lost 1 base at V and 2 bases at J; junction bases unmatched: 4. The DNA for the CDR3 is TGTGCCAGTAGTATAGGTCCGGGACAGGGGGCCTACGAGCAGTACTTC. This translates into CASSIGPGQGAYEQYF.

The chain employs TRBV28 and TRBJ1-2; the match to TRBD1 covers 8 bases. CDR3 length: 15 amino acids. Trimming removed 7 bases from V and 3 bases from J; junction bases left unmatched: 10. Germline values: CDR1 MDHEN, CDR2 SYDVKM. Here the CDR3 reads CASIGQGNGYYGYTF. In DNA, the CDR3 is TGTGCCAGCATCGGACAGGGAAATGGGTACTATGGCTACACCTTC.

This sequence joins TRBV7-6 and TRBJ1-5, with D unresolved. CDR1 and CDR2 (germline): SGHVS, FNYEAQ. With 2 bases removed from V and 3 bases from J, the gap between germline ends came to 11 bases. CDR3 length equals 15 residues. The CDR3 loop is CASSLSEGYNQPQHF. CDR3 bases: TGTGCCAGCAGCTTATCAGAGGGCTACAATCAGCCCCAGCATTTT. Variable domain in full (rest from reference TRBV7-6 and TRBJ1-5): GAGVSQSPRYKVTKRGQDVALRCDPISGHVSLYWYRQALGQGPEFLTYFNYEAQQDKSGLPNDRFSAERPEGSISTLTIQRTEQRDSAMYRCASSLSEGYNQPQHFGDGTRLSIL.

The chain is built from TRBV7-6 and TRBJ1-4, with D possibly TRBD1 on 6 matching bases. The length of the CDR3 is 15 residues. Trimming cost V 1 base and J 7 bases, with 13 bases left between them. CDR1 SGHVS and CDR2 FNYEAQ come from the germline V gene. The CDR3 DNA reads TGTGCCAGCAGCTTAGAACAGGGCTTTTCTGAAAAACTGTTTTTT. Its translation is CASSLEQGFSEKLFF.

This clone was seen just once. This chain uses TRBV3-1 (or the pseudogene TRBV3-2) with TRBJ1-3, with no clear D. CDR1 LGHDT and CDR2 YNNKEL come from the germline V gene (reference sequence). Trimming pared 0 bases from V and 4 bases from J, leaving 10 bases between. The CDR3 covers 15 residues. The CDR3 loop is CASSQDPGRGNTIYF. The CDR3 coding sequence is TGTGCCAGCAGCCAAGACCCGGGTCGGGGAAACACCATATATTTT.